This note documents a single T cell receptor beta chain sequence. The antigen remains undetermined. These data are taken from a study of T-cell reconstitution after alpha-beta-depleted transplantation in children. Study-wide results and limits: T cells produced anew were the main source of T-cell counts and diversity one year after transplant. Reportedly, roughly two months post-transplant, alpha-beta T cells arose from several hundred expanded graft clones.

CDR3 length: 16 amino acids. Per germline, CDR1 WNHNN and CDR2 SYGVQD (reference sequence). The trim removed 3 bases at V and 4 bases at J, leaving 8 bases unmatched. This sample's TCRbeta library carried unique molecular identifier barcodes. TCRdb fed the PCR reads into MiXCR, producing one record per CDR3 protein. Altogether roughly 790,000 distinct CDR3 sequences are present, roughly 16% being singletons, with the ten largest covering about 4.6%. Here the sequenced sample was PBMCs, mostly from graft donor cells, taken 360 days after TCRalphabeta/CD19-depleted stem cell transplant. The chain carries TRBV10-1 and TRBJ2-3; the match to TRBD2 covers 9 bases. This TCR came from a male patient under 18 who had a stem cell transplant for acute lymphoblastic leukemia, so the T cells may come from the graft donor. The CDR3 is CASSELAGVIADTQYF. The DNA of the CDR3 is TGCGCCAGCAGTGAATTAGCGGGAGTCATCGCAGATACGCAGTATTTT.